The following is a T cell receptor beta chain sequence with its context. Its antigen is not known. The data are from a study of blood T cells in healthy people across ages. Findings and caveats of the study: Getting older went along with TCR beta diversity per million T cells dropping roughly linearly.

A J-beta primer mix and a sample-barcoded 5' primer were used in a second PCR of about 6 to 12 cycles. Unique molecular identifiers of 12 random nucleotides labeled each cDNA. Using its own MiXCR run on the 5' RACE reads, TCRdb lists one record per CDR3 protein. The top ten clones hold 4% of a sample with roughly 1.5 million distinct CDR3 sequences, less than 45% of them seen once. Per sample, a minimum of 6 million PBMCs were isolated. This TCR derives from a woman in her late teens or twenties in good health. The sequenced sample consisted of blood.

The CDR3 nucleotides are TGTGCCAGCAGCTTATCTCCGGCCACCGATGAGCAGTTCTTC. As protein: CASSLSPATDEQFF. The V and J genes are TRBV7-2 and TRBJ2-1; D ambiguous. Germline CDR1 SGHTA, CDR2 FQGNSA. The CDR3 sequence is 14 residues long. V lost 2 bases, J lost 8 bases, and 13 bases lay in between.